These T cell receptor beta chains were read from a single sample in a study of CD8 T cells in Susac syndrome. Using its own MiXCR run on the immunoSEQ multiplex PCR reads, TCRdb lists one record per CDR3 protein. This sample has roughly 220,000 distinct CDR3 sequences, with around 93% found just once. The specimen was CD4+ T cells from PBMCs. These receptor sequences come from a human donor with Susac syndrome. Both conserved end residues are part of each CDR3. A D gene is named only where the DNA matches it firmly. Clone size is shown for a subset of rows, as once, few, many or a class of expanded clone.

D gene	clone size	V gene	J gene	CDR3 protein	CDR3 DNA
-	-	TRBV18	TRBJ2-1	CASSILQGDNEQFF	TGTGCCAGCTCAATATTACAGGGTGACAATGAGCAGTTCTTC
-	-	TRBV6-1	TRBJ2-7	CASITTAAYEQYF	TGTGCCAGCATTACCACAGCAGCCTACGAGCAGTACTTC
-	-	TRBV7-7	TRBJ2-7	CASSLDDVSEQYF	TGTGCTAGCAGCTTAGATGACGTATCCGAGCAGTACTTC
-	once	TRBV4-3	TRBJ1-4	CASSQDLQDEKLFF	TGCGCCAGCAGCCAAGATTTGCAGGATGAAAAACTGTTTTTT
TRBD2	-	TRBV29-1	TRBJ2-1	CSVVLYRGGANNEQFF	TGCAGCGTTGTATTGTATCGGGGGGGGGCCAACAATGAGCAGTTCTTC
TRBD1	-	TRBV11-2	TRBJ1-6	CASSYTGQNNSPLHF	TGTGCCAGCAGCTATACGGGACAGAATAATTCACCCCTCCACTTT
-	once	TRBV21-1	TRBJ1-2	CASSKVGGEHYGYTF	TGTGCCAGCAGCAAAGTCGGGGGAGAACACTATGGCTACACCTTC
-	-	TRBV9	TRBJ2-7	CASSPRGGEQYF	TGTGCCAGCAGCCCAAGGGGGGGGGAGCAGTACTTC
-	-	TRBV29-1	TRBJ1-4	CSVVTRAERDEKLFF	TGCAGCGTTGTTACCAGGGCCGAACGGGACGAAAAACTGTTTTTT
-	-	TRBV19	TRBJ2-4	CASSTSLSGGTNIQYF	TGTGCCAGTAGTACTAGTCTTTCTGGGGGCACAAACATTCAGTACTTC
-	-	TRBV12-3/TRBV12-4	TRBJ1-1	CASSLGGVRSEAFF	TGTGCCAGCAGTTTAGGGGGGGTCCGCTCTGAAGCTTTCTTT